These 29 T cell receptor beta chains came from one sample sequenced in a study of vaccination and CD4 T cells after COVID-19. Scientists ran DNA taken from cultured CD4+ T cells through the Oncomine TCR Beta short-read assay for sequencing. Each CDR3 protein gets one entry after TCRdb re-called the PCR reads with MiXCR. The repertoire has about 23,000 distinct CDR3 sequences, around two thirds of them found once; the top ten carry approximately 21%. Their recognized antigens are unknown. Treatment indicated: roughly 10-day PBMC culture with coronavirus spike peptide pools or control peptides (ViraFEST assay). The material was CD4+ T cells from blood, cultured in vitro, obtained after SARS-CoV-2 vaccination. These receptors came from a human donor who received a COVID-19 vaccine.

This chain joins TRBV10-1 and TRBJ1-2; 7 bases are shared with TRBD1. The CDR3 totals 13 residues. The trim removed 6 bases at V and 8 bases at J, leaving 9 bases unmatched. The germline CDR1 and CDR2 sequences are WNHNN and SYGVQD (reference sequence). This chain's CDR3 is CASSSDRAGGYTF. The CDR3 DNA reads TGCGCCAGCAGCTCAGACAGGGCCGGGGGCTACACCTTC.

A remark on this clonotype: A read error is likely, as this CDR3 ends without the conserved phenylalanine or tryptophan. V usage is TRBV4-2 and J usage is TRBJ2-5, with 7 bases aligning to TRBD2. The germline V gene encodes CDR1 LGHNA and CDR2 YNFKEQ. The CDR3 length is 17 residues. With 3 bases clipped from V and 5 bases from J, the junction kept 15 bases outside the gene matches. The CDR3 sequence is CASSHTVGGGLSETQYY. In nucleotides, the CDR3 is TGTGCCAGCAGCCACACCGTTGGGGGGGGGTTGTCCGAGACCCAGTACTAC.

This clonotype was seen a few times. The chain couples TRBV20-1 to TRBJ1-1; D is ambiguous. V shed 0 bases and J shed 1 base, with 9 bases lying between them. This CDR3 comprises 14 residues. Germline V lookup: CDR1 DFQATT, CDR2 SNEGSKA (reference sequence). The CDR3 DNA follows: TGCAGTGCTAGAGATCCGGCAGCGAACACTGAAGCTTTCTTT. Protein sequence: CSARDPAANTEAFF.

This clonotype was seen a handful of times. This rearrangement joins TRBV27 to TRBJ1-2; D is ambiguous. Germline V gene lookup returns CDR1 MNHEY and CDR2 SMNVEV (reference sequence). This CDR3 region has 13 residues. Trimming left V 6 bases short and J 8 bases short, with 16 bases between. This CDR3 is CASSTLNTRGYTF. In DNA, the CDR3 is TGTGCCAGCAGCACCCTGAATACCAGAGGCTACACCTTC.

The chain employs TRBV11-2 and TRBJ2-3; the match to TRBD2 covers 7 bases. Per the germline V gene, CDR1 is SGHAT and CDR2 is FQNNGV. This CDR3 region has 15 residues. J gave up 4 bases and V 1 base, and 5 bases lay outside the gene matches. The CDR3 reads CASSLVAGLPDTQYF. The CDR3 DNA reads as TGTGCCAGCAGCTTAGTAGCGGGTCTACCAGATACGCAGTATTTT. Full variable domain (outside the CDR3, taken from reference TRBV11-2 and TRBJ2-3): EAGVAQSPRYKIIEKRQSVAFWCNPISGHATLYWYQQILGQGPKLLIQFQNNGVVDDSQLPKDRFSAERLKGVDSTLKIQPAKLEDSAVYLCASSLVAGLPDTQYFGPGTRLTVL.

The CDR3, as DNA: TGCGCCAGCAGGTTCGACAGAGCCTACGAGCAGTACTTC. Protein: CASRFDRAYEQYF. This chain joins TRBV5-1 and TRBJ2-7, with D tentatively TRBD1 (5 bases). Trimming cost V 5 bases and J 2 bases, with 11 bases left between them. This CDR3 spans 13 amino acids. CDR1 is SGHRS, CDR2 YFSETQ, per germline.

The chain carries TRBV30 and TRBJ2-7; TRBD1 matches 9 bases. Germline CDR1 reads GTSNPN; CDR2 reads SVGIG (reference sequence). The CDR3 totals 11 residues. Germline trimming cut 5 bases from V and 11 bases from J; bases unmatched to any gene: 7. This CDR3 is CAWGEQGAKYF. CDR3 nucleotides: TGTGCCTGGGGAGAACAGGGGGCCAAGTACTTC.

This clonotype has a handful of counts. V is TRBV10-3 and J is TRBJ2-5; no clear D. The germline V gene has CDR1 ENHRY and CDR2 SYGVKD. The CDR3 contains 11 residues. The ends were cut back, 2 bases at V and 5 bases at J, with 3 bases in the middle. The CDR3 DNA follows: TGTGCCATCAGTGAGGGGGAGACCCAGTACTTC. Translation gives CAISEGETQYF.

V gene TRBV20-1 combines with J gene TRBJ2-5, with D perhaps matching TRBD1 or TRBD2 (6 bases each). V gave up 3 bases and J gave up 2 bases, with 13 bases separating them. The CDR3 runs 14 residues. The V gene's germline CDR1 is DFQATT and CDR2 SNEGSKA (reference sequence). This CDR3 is CSASTGARQETQYF. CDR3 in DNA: TGCAGTGCTAGTACGGGGGCGCGTCAAGAGACCCAGTACTTC.

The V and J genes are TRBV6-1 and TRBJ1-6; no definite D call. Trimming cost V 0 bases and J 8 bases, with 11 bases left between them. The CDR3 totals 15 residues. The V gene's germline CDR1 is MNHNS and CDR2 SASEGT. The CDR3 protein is CASSEAPGGDSPLHF. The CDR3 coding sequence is TGTGCCAGCAGTGAAGCCCCGGGCGGAGATTCACCCCTCCACTTT.

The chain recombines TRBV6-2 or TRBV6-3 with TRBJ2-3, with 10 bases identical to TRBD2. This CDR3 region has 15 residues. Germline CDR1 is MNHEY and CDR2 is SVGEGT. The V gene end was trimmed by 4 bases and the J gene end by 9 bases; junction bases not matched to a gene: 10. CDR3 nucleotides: TGTGCCAGCAGTTCCTTAGCGGGGGGACAGATAACGCAGTATTTT. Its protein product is CASSSLAGGQITQYF.

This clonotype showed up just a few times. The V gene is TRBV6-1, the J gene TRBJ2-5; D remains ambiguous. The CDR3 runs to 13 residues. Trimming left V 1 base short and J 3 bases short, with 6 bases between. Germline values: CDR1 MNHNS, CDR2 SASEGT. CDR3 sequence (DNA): TGTGCCAGCAGTGAAGTGATTAAAGAGACCCAGTACTTC. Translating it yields CASSEVIKETQYF.

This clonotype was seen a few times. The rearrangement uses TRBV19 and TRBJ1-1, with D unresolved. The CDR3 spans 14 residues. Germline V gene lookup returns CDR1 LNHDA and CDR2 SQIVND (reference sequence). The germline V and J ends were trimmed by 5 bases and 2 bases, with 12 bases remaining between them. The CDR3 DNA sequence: TGTGCCAGTAGTGCTTTTGCCGATAACACTGAAGCTTTCTTT. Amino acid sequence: CASSAFADNTEAFF. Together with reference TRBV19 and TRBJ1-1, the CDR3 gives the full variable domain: DGGITQSPKYLFRKEGQNVTLSCEQNLNHDAMYWYRQDPGQGLRLIYYSQIVNDFQKGDIAEGYSVSREKKESFPLTVTSAQKNPTAFYLCASSAFADNTEAFFGQGTRLTVV.

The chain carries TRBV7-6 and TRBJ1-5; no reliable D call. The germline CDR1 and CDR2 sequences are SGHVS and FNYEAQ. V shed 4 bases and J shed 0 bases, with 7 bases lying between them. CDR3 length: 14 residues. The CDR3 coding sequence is TGTGCCAGCAGCTCCCCGGGTAGCAATCAGCCCCAGCATTTT. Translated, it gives CASSSPGSNQPQHF.

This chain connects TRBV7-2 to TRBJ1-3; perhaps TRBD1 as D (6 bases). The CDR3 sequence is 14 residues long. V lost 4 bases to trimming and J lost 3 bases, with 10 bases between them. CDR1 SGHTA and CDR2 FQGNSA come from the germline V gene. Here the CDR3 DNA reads TGTGCCAGCAGCTCCGGGACAAGTGGAAACACCATATATTTT. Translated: CASSSGTSGNTIYF.

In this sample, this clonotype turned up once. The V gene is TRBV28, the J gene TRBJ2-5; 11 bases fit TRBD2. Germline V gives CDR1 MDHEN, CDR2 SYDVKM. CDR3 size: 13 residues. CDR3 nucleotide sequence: TGTACTACTAGCGGGGGTTCTCAAGAGACCCAGTACTTC. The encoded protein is CTTSGGSQETQYF.

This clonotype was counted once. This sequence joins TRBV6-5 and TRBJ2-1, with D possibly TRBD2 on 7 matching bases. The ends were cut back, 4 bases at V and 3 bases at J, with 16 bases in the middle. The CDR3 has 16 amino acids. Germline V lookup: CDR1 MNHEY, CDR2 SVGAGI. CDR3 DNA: TGTGCCAGCAGTTCGGGGGGCTGGGAGAACTACAATGAGCAGTTCTTC. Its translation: CASSSGGWENYNEQFF.

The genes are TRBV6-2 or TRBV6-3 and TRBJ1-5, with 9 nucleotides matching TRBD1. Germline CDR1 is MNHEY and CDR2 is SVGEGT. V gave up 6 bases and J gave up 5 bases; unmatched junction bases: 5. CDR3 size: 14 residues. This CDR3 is CASRRTGVYQPQHF. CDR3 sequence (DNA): TGTGCCAGCAGACGGACAGGGGTCTATCAGCCCCAGCATTTT.

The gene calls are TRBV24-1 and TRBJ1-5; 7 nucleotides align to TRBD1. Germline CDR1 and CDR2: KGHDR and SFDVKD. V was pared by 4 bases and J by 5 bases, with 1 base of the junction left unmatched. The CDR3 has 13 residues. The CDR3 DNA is TGTGCCACCAGTGACACAGGGGATCAGCCCCAGCATTTT. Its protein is CATSDTGDQPQHF.

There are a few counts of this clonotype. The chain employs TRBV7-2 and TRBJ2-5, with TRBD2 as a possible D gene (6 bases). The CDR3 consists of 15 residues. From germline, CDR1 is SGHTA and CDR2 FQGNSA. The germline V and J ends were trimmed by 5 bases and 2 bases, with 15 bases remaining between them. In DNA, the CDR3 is TGTGCCAGCAGCCCCGAACGGGGGAGGCAAGAGACCCAGTACTTC. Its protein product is CASSPERGRQETQYF.

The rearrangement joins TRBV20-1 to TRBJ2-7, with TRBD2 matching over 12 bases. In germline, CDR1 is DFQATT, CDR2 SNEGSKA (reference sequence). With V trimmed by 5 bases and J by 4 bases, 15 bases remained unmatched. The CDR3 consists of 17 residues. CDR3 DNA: TGCAGTGCTCCATTCCCTAGCGGGGGGGCAACTGGGTACGAGCAGTACTTC. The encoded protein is CSAPFPSGGATGYEQYF.

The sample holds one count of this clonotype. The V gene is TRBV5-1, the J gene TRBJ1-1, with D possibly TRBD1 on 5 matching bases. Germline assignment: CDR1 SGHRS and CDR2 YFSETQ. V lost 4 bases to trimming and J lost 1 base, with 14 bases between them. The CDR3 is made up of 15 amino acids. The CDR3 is CASSLFQGGNTEAFF. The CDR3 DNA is TGCGCCAGCAGCCTGTTTCAGGGAGGGAACACTGAAGCTTTCTTT.

The CDR3 here is CASSEGWQGASPLHF. CDR3 coding DNA: TGTGCCAGCAGTGAAGGGTGGCAGGGGGCCTCACCCCTCCACTTT. The rearrangement uses TRBV6-1 and TRBJ1-6; TRBD1 agrees at 8 bases. Germline assignment: CDR1 MNHNS and CDR2 SASEGT. Trimming took 1 base from V and 10 from J; bases not matched to a gene: 6. This CDR3 is 15 amino acids long.

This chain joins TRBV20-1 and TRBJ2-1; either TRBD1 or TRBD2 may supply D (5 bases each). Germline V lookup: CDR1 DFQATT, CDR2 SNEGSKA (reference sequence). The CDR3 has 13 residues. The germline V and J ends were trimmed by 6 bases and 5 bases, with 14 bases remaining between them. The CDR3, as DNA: TGCAGTGCCCGGGGCACCCGCGACAATGAGCAGTTCTTC. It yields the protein CSARGTRDNEQFF.

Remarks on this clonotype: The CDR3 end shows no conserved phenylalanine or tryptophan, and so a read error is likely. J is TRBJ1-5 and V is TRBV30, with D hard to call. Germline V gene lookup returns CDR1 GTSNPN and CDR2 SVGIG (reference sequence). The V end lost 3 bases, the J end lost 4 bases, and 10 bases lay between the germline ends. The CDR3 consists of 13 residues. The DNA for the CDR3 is TGTGCCTGGAGAGTTGGGAGAAATCAGCCCCAGCATTGT. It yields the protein CAWRVGRNQPQHC.

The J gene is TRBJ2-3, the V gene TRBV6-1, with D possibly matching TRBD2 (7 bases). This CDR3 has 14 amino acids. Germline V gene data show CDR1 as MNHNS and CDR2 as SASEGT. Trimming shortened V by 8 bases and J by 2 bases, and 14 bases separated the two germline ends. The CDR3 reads CASRMGGPTDTQYF. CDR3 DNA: TGTGCCAGCCGGATGGGGGGGCCCACAGATACGCAGTATTTT.

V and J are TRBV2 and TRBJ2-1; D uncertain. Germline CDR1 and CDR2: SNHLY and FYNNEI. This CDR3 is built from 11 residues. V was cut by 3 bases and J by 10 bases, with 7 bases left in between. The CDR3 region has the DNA TGTGCCAGCAGTGAGCTAGGGGAGCAGTTCTTC. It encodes CASSELGEQFF.

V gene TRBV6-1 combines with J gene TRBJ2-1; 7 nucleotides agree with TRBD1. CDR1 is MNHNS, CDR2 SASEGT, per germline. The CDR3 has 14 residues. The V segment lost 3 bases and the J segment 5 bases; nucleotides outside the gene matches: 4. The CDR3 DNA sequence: TGTGCCAGCAGTGAGTACAGGGGCGACAATGAGCAGTTCTTC. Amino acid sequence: CASSEYRGDNEQFF.

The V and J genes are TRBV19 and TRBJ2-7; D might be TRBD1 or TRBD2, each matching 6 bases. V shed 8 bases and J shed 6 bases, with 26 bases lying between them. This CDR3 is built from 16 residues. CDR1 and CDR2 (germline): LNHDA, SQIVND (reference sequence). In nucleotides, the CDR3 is TGTGCCAGTCAAAGAGGGTCGACAGTCGGGGGCCTCGAGCAGTACTTC. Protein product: CASQRGSTVGGLEQYF. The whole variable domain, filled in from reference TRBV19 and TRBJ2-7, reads DGGITQSPKYLFRKEGQNVTLSCEQNLNHDAMYWYRQDPGQGLRLIYYSQIVNDFQKGDIAEGYSVSREKKESFPLTVTSAQKNPTAFYLCASQRGSTVGGLEQYFGPGTRLTVT.